The 3 T cell receptor beta chains below all came from one sample that was sequenced in a study of blood T cell repertoires in COVID-19. TCRdb's copy holds only in-frame clones and misses some; the assay was immunoSEQ multiplex PCR. The table has about 130,000 clones, over 75% seen once; the top ten hold 25% to 30%. The sequenced material came from peripheral blood. The source is a woman of 80 years or more with acute or convalescent COVID-19.

The V call is TRBV4-3, the J call TRBJ2-4; 10 bases are a match to TRBD2. The CDR3 consists of 14 residues. V lost 3 bases to trimming and J lost 10 bases; unmatched junction nucleotides: 6. CDR1 and CDR2 from the germline V gene are LGHNA and YSLEER. The CDR3 region has the DNA TGCGCCAGCAGCCAGAGCGGGGGGGACGAAATTCAGTACTTC. Translation gives CASSQSGGDEIQYF.

The gene calls are TRBV29-1 and TRBJ1-2; a weak D match, TRBD1 (6 bases). Trimming left V 4 bases short and J 7 bases short, with 16 bases between. Germline CDR1 is SQVTM and CDR2 is ANQGSEA. The CDR3 has 13 residues. The CDR3 DNA is TGCAGCGTTGCCCCCACAGGGAGGGGTGGCTACACCTTC. As protein: CSVAPTGRGGYTF.

The V and J genes are TRBV7-3 and TRBJ1-2, with 8 bases matching TRBD1. The CDR3 contains 13 residues. Germline-derived CDR1 and CDR2 are SGHTA and FQGTGA. J was trimmed by 8 bases and V by 3 bases; bases with no gene match: 5. The CDR3 DNA reads TGTGCCAGCAGCTTCGGGCAGGGGGCCGGCTACACCTTC. This sequence encodes CASSFGQGAGYTF. The entire variable domain, with the rest obtained from reference TRBV7-3 and TRBJ1-2, is as follows: GAGVSQTPSNKVTEKGKYVELRCDPISGHTALYWYRQSLGQGPEFLIYFQGTGAADDSGLPNDRFFAVRPEGSVSTLKIQRTERGDSAVYLCASSFGQGAGYTFGSGTRLTVV.